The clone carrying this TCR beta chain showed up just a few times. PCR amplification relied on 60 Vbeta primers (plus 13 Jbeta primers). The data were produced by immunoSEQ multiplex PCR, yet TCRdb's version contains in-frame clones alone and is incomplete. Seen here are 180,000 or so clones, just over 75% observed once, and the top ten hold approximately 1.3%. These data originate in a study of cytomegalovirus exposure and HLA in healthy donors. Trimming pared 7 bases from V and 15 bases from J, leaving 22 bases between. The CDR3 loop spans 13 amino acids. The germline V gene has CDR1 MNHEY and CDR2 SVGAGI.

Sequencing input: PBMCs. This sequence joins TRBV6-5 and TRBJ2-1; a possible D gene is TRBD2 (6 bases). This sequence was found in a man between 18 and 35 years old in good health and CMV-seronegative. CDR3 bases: TGTGCCAGCACCCCAGGGCGGGGCCAGGCTGGGTTCTTC. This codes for CASTPGRGQAGFF.